This record concerns one TCR beta chain sequence. Its target is not known. This sample was taken from a study of OX40 agonist ivuxolimab in advanced cancers. Looking at the study overall: Having had anti-PD-1, anti-PD-L1 or anti-CTLA-4 therapy before was allowed, and under 50% had some. Study results and limitations: Some nonresponders additionally presented with little normalized T-cell clonal expansion. Individuals who were partial responders at 0.1-3.0 mg/kg had clonal expansion that ranked among the lowest.

Measured with immunoSEQ multiplex PCR; TCRdb has only the in-frame clones, and not every one. The sample has approximately 77,000 clones, approximately 90% seen once. This clonotype was sampled from an adult with an advanced solid tumor such as melanoma, head and neck, liver or kidney cancer. Sequenced material: CD4+ or CD8+ T cells sorted from blood, taken in a trial of the OX40 agonist ivuxolimab.

CDR3 nucleotide sequence: TGTGCCAGCAGCCCGGGGGGTGCACAGGGACGCCACGAGCAGTACTTC. Translation: CASSPGGAQGRHEQYF. This sequence joins TRBV7-2 and TRBJ2-7; tentatively, D is TRBD2 (7 bases). This CDR3 has 16 amino acids. CDR1 SGHTA and CDR2 FQGNSA come from the germline V gene. The V end was cut by 5 bases, the J end by 5 bases, with 22 bases between.